This T cell receptor (beta chain) was obtained from a study of radiotherapy plus CTLA-4 blockade in lung cancer. Across the study: Objective responses were observed in less than 20% of patients, and disease control was achieved by approximately 30%. Study findings and constraints: The study found tumor-derived TCR clones expanded in blood after radiotherapy plus ipilimumab. Together with interferon-beta, which increased in serum after radiation, early dynamic changes in blood T cell clones were reportedly the best predictors of response.

The CDR3 sequence is 13 residues long. The germline gives CDR1 LNHDA, CDR2 SQIVND (reference sequence). Trimming pared 10 bases from V and 3 bases from J, leaving 12 bases between. Measured with immunoSEQ multiplex PCR; TCRdb has only the in-frame clones, and not every one. The data hold 40,000 to 55,000 clones, with approximately 86% observed a single time. Focal radiation was given together with CTLA-4 blockade (ipilimumab) to patients with chemo-refractory metastatic non-small-cell lung cancer. Worth noting for this clone: Its specificity is not known.

The chain recombines TRBV19 with TRBJ2-2, with D maybe TRBD2 (5 bases). This sequence was found in a human donor with non-small cell lung cancer that progressed on radiotherapy plus ipilimumab. Some clones in this sample may be carry-over from other donors' samples. Sequencing was performed on peripheral blood, taken from a patient treated with radiotherapy plus ipilimumab. The CDR3 protein is CATVRRDTGELFF. For the CDR3, the DNA is TGTGCCACGGTTAGGCGGGACACCGGGGAGCTGTTTTTT.